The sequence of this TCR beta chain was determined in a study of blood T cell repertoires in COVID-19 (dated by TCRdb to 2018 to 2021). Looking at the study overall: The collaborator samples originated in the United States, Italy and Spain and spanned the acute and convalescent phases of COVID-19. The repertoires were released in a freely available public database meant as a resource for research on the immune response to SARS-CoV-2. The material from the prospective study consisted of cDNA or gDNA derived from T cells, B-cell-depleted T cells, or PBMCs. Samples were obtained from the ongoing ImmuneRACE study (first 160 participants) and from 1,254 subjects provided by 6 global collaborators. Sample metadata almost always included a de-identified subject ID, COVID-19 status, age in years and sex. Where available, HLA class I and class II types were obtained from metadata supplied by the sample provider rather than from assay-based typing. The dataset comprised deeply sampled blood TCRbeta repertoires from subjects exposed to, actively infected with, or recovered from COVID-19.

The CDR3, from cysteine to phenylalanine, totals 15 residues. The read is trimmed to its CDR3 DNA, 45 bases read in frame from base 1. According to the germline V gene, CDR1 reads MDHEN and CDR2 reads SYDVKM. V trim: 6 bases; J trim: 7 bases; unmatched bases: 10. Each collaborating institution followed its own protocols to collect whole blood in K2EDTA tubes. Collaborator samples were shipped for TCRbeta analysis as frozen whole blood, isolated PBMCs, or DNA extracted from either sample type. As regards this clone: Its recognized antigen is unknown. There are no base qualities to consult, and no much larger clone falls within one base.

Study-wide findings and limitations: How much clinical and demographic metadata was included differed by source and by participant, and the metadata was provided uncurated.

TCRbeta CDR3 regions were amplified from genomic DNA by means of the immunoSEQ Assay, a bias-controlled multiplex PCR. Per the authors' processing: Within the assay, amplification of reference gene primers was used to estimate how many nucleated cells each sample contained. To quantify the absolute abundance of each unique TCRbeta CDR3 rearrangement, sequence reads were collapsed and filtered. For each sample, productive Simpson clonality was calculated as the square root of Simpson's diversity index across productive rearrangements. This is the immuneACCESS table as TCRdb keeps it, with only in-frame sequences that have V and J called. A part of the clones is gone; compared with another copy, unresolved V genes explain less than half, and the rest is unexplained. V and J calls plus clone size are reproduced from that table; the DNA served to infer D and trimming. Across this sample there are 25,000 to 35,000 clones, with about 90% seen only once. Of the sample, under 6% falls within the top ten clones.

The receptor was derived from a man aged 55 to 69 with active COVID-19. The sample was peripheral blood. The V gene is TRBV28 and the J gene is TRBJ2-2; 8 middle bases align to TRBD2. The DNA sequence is TGTGCCAGCAGATTAAGCGGGGGCGTTGGCGGGGAGCTGTTTTTT. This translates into CASRLSGGVGGELFF.